What follows describes a single T cell receptor beta chain. The target of this receptor is not known. Base-call qualities are not available, and no considerably larger clone is one nucleotide away. This sample is part of a study of T cells in localized non-small cell lung cancer (dated by TCRdb to 2019 to 2021). A note on the overall study: Comparing tumors with uninvolved tumor-adjacent lungs, the study looked at the T cell repertoires of 200 to 250 patients with early-stage NSCLC. The cohort was made up of around 250 treatment-naive NSCLC patients whose localized lung tumors had been resected. Of the NSCLC patients, roughly 130 were male and approximately 110 were female, and the mean age was around 66 years. Study-wide findings and limitations: The highest T cell clonality was observed in uninvolved tumor-adjacent lung, where clonality exceeded that of tumor, suggesting that antigenic responses were more focused in uninvolved tumor-adjacent lung. Higher T cell density in blood was associated with longer overall survival, whereas higher clonality in adjacent lung was associated with shorter survival. Because the study design was exploratory, TCR variables were selected using unadjusted p-values without false-discovery rate correction. Because multi-region tumor sequencing was not done, intratumor heterogeneity could not be ruled out. A median of approximately 50 of the top 100 tumor clones turned up in the paired uninvolved adjacent lung, and roughly 28 of those clones also ranked among the top 100 of that same adjacent lung.

V drops 3 bases and J drops 2 bases, leaving 17 bases in between. The CDR3, cysteine through phenylalanine, is 17 amino acids long. The entry retains the CDR3 DNA only, 51 bases that are in frame from base 1. The germline V gene (reference sequence) supplies CDR1 LNHDA and CDR2 SQIVND. At diagnosis, peripheral blood, uninvolved tumor-adjacent lung and tumor were collected and were preserved as a mix of fresh-frozen and FFPE material. For TCR repertoire profiling, the blood samples were analyzed as peripheral blood mononuclear cells. The immunoSEQ Assay was used to sequence TCR beta CDR3 regions from DNA. Turning to the authors' computational methods: T cell density was computed as TCR beta template counts normalized to usable DNA estimated by amplifying housekeeping genes. Richness was estimated with the preseqR package, extrapolating to 400,000 templates for PBMC samples and 120,000 templates for tissue samples. Clonality was calculated as one minus Pielou's evenness. Differential abundance testing on productive amino-acid clonotypes, with a minimum total count of 5 and an alpha of 0.1, was used to identify tissue-enriched TCRs. Repertoire overlap between compartments was quantified with the Jaccard Index and Morisita Overlap Index. GLIPH clustered TCR beta CDR3s with public tetramer-defined viral CDR3s; viral motifs required at least three viral sequences plus V-gene enrichment. The table was pulled from immuneACCESS by TCRdb, which kept in-frame rearrangements only. Such tables lose some clones; where checked, under half of the loss comes from unresolved V genes, and the rest has no known cause. From that table come the V and J calls and clone size; the DNA was used to work out D and trimming. Within this sample are 65,000 or so clones, with approximately 80% of them counted one time only. In total, the top ten clones hold roughly 4.8% of the sample.

This specimen consisted of PBMCs, obtained before any cancer treatment. Rearrangement joined TRBV19 to TRBJ1-5; tentative D gene TRBD1, with 5 bases matching. The source is a man aged 40 to 70 with stage II lung adenocarcinoma. At the DNA level, the sequence is TGTGCCAGTAGTATTTTCCAGGGCGCGGGGGGCAATCAGCCCCAGCATTTT. This yields the protein CASSIFQGAGGNQPQHF.